Following are 10 T cell receptor beta chains from one sample sequenced in a study of somatic mutations in cytotoxic T cells in rheumatoid arthritis. TCRdb's copy holds only in-frame clones and misses some; the assay was immunoSEQ multiplex PCR. Of about 10,000 clones in the sample, over 80% were seen once. What was sequenced was CD8+ T cells sorted from blood. These TCRs come from an adult with rheumatoid arthritis.

This chain joins TRBV14 and TRBJ1-2, with TRBD1 as a possible D gene (5 bases). With 2 bases removed from V and 2 bases from J, the gap between germline ends came to 9 bases. The germline gives CDR1 SGHDN, CDR2 FVKESK. The CDR3 consists of 14 residues. The CDR3 protein is CASSQSGGNYGYTF. The DNA for the CDR3 is TGTGCCAGCAGCCAAAGCGGGGGGAACTATGGCTACACCTTC. Looking up the rest from reference TRBV14 and TRBJ1-2 gives the full variable domain: EAGVTQFPSHSVIEKGQTVTLRCDPISGHDNLYWYRRVMGKEIKFLLHFVKESKQDESGMPNNRFLAERTGGTYSTLKVQPAELEDSGVYFCASSQSGGNYGYTFGSGTRLTVV.

The chain recombines TRBV7-8 with TRBJ2-5, with 8 bases lining up with TRBD2. CDR1 and CDR2 (germline): SGHVS, FQNEAQ. V trimming: 4 bases; J trimming: 5 bases; junction bases outside the gene matches: 3. CDR3 length: 13 residues. The CDR3 sequence: CASSSKRGETQYF. The CDR3 DNA reads as TGTGCCAGCAGCTCCAAGCGGGGGGAGACCCAGTACTTC. Full variable domain (outside the CDR3, taken from reference TRBV7-8 and TRBJ2-5): GAGVSQSPRYKVAKRGQDVALRCDPISGHVSLFWYQQALGQGPEFLTYFQNEAQLDKSGLPSDRFFAERPEGSVSTLKIQRTQQEDSAVYLCASSSKRGETQYFGPGTRLLVL.

The chain joins TRBV6-1 to TRBJ1-2, with D possibly being TRBD1 (5 bases). V lost 6 bases and J 4 bases, leaving 18 bases between the germline ends. The germline V gene has CDR1 MNHNS and CDR2 SASEGT. The CDR3 is made up of 15 amino acids. CDR3 nucleotides: TGTGCCAGCAGGGAGGATTCGGGACGCGCCTATGGCTACACCTTC. Its protein is CASREDSGRAYGYTF.

The chain couples TRBV19 to TRBJ1-1; D might be TRBD1 (6 bases). V shed 1 base and J shed 0 bases, with 18 bases lying between them. The CDR3 covers 18 residues. Germline CDR1 LNHDA, CDR2 SQIVND (reference sequence). The CDR3 loop reads CASSIAPQGRFMNTEAFF. The CDR3 DNA sequence: TGTGCCAGTAGTATAGCCCCTCAGGGGCGATTTATGAACACTGAAGCTTTCTTT.

This chain uses TRBV19 with TRBJ2-7, with D perhaps TRBD1 or TRBD2 (6 bases each). Germline CDR1 is LNHDA and CDR2 is SQIVND (reference sequence). Trimming cost V 10 bases and J 11 bases, with 18 bases left between them. The CDR3 spans 11 residues. The DNA of the CDR3 is TGTGCCACAGGCCCGCCGGGGGCTAAGTACTTC. Translated, it gives CATGPPGAKYF.

The CDR3 DNA follows: TGTGCCAGCAGTGAAGAAGGACTAGCGGGAGGGATACGGGATACGCAGTATTTT. Translation: CASSEEGLAGGIRDTQYF. V is TRBV2 and J is TRBJ2-3; 15 nucleotides align to TRBD2. The germline V gene has CDR1 SNHLY and CDR2 FYNNEI. With 1 base clipped from V and 6 bases from J, the junction kept 8 bases outside the gene matches. The CDR3 spans 18 residues.

The chain joins TRBV6-6 to TRBJ2-3, with 8 bases aligning to TRBD2. CDR1 is MNHNY and CDR2 is SVGAGI in the germline V gene (reference sequence). V dropped 3 bases and J dropped 4; count of bases not matched to a gene: 6. The CDR3 totals 15 residues. CDR3 in DNA: TGTGCCAGCAGTTATGTTAGCGGGAACCCAGATACGCAGTATTTT. Translated: CASSYVSGNPDTQYF.

The chain carries TRBV7-6 and TRBJ2-2, with 7 bases that match TRBD1. V was pared by 5 bases and J by 0 bases, with 9 bases of the junction left unmatched. CDR1 and CDR2 from the germline V gene are SGHVS and FNYEAQ. The CDR3 length is 17 residues. CDR3 sequence reads: CASSAWVDRANTGELFF. The DNA for the CDR3 is TGTGCCAGCAGCGCATGGGTCGACAGGGCGAACACCGGGGAGCTGTTTTTT.

V and J are TRBV29-1 and TRBJ2-5, with 8 bases that match TRBD2. Germline CDR1 and CDR2: SQVTM and ANQGSEA. CDR3 length equals 14 residues. V lost 3 bases, J lost 5 bases, and 8 bases stayed unmatched. CDR3 protein: CSVESVAGYETQYF. CDR3 DNA: TGCAGCGTTGAGTCTGTAGCGGGATACGAGACCCAGTACTTC. Based on the CDR3 plus reference TRBV29-1 and TRBJ2-5, the full variable domain is SAVISQKPSRDICQRGTSLTIQCQVDSQVTMMFWYRQQPGQSLTLIATANQGSEATYESGFVIDKFPISRPNLTFSTLTVSNMSPEDSSIYLCSVESVAGYETQYFGPGTRLLVL.

This rearrangement joins TRBV2 to TRBJ2-7; possibly TRBD2 for D (5 bases). From germline, CDR1 is SNHLY and CDR2 FYNNEI. The V and J ends lost 3 bases and 6 bases respectively, with 12 bases between them. The CDR3 is 13 residues long. CDR3 sequence reads: CASSDWLASEQYF. The CDR3 DNA sequence: TGTGCCAGCAGTGATTGGCTAGCAAGCGAGCAGTACTTC. Looking up the rest from reference TRBV2 and TRBJ2-7 gives the full variable domain: EPEVTQTPSHQVTQMGQEVILRCVPISNHLYFYWYRQILGQKVEFLVSFYNNEISEKSEIFDDQFSVERPDGSNFTLKIRSTKLEDSAMYFCASSDWLASEQYFGPGTRLTVT.